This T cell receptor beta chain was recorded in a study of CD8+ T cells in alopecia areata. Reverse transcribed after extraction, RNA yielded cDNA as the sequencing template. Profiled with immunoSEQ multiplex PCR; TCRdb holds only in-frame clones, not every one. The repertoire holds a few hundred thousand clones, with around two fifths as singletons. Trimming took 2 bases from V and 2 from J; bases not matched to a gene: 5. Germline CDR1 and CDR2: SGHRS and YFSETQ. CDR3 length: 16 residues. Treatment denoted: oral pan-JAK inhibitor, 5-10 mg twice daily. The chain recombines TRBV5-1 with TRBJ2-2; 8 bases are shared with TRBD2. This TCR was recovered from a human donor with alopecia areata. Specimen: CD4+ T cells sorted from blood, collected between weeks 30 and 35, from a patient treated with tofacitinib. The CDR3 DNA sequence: TGCGCCAGCAGCTTACAAACTAGCGGAAACACCGGGGAGCTGTTTTTT. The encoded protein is CASSLQTSGNTGELFF. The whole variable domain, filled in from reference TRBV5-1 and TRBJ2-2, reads KAGVTQTPRYLIKTRGQQVTLSCSPISGHRSVSWYQQTPGQGLQFLFEYFSETQRNKGNFPGRFSGRQFSNSRSEMNVSTLELGDSALYLCASSLQTSGNTGELFFGEGSRLTVL.